Listed here is a single TCR beta chain. The specificity of this receptor is unknown. No base quality information exists; no much larger clone differs at one position. Each collaborating institution followed its own protocols to collect whole blood in K2EDTA tubes. For TCRbeta analysis, collaborators shipped samples as frozen whole blood, isolated PBMCs, or DNA extracted from either of those sample types. The data originate from a study of blood T cell repertoires in COVID-19 (dated by TCRdb to 2020 to 2022). At the level of the whole study: Collaborator samples came from the United States, Italy and Spain and covered acute and convalescent phases of COVID-19. The dataset comprised deeply sampled blood TCRbeta repertoires from subjects exposed to, actively infected with, or recovered from COVID-19. HLA class I and class II types, where available, came from metadata supplied by the sample provider rather than from assay-based typing. A freely available public database, intended as a resource for researchers studying the immune response to SARS-CoV-2, is where the repertoires were released. Nearly every sample came with metadata listing a de-identified subject ID, COVID-19 status, age in years and sex. The material from the prospective study consisted of cDNA or gDNA derived from T cells, B-cell-depleted T cells, or PBMCs. The samples were drawn from two sources: the first 160 participants of the ongoing ImmuneRACE study, and some 1,300 subjects contributed by 6 global collaborators. The investigation overall reported the following: How much clinical and demographic metadata was included differed by source and by participant, and the metadata was provided uncurated.

The immunoSEQ Assay, a bias-controlled multiplex PCR, was used to amplify TCRbeta CDR3 regions from genomic DNA. On the study's bioinformatics: The number of nucleated cells in each sample was estimated by amplification of reference gene primers within the assay. Sequence reads were collapsed and filtered to measure the absolute abundance of every unique TCRbeta CDR3 rearrangement. For each sample, productive Simpson clonality was calculated as the square root of Simpson's diversity index across productive rearrangements. TCRdb took this table from immuneACCESS and kept in-frame rearrangements with V and J called. Such tables lack part of the clones; where checked against another copy, unresolved V genes explain under half of the gap, and the rest is unexplained. Clone size and V and J calls were adopted from that table, with D and trimming inferred from the DNA. Present in this sample are under 300,000 clones, around 80% of which were seen just once. Of the sample, approximately 5.7% falls within the top ten clones.

In the germline V gene, CDR1 corresponds to MDHEN and CDR2 to SYDVKM. The CDR3 sequence holds 12 residues, the cysteine and phenylalanine included. The sequence is cut down to CDR3 DNA, 36 bases in frame from base 1. V is pared back by 3 bases and J by 4 bases, with 4 bases lying between the germline termini. This sequence uses TRBV28 and TRBJ2-1; the D gene assignment is ambiguous. The TCR comes from a human donor in a cohort sampled during active COVID-19. The sequenced material came from peripheral blood. The DNA sequence is as follows: TGTGCCAGCAGTTTTCAGTACAATGAGCAGTTCTTC. Translation gives CASSFQYNEQFF.